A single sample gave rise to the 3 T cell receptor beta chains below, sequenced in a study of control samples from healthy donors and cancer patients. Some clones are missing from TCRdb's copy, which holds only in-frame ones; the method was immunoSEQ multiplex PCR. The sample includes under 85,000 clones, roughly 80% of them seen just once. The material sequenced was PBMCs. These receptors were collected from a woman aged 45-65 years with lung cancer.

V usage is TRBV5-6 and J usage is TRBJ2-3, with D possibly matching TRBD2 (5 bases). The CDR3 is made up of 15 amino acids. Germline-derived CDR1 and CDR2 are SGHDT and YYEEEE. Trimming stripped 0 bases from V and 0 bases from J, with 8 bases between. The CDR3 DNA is TGTGCCAGCAGCTTGGTACGGGATAGCACAGATACGCAGTATTTT. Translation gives CASSLVRDSTDTQYF.

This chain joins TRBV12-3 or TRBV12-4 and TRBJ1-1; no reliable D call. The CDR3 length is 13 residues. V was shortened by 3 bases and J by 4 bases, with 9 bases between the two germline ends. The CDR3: CASSFWEATEAFF. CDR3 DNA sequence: TGTGCCAGCAGTTTTTGGGAGGCCACTGAAGCTTTCTTT.

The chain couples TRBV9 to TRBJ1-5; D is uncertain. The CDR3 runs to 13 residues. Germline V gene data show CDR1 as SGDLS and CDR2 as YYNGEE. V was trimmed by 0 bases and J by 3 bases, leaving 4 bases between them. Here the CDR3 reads CASSVDPNQPQHF. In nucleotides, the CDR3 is TGTGCCAGCAGCGTAGACCCCAATCAGCCCCAGCATTTT.